The clone carrying this T cell receptor beta chain appeared once. The antigen is unknown. The sample originates from a study of memory B cells and T cells in multiple sclerosis. Findings of the study overall: Normalization was needed because clone-set size differences affected shared clonotype counts.

CFSE-dim autoproliferating and CFSE-high non-proliferating T cells from unstimulated culture were sequenced separately. Replicate wells were pooled after six to eight days of stimulus-free culture of 5x10^7 CFSE-labeled PBMCs. Assay: immunoSEQ multiplex PCR; the TCRdb copy retains only in-frame clones and omits some. The sample includes about 46,000 clones, roughly 82% seen only once; the top ten take roughly 1%. This TCR was sampled from a human donor with multiple sclerosis. Sequenced material: PBMCs from blood kept in culture.

In nucleotides, the CDR3 is TGTGCCAGCAGCTCCGGGCCACAGGCGGATGAGCAGTTCTTC. It is translated as CASSSGPQADEQFF. The chain couples TRBV7-2 to TRBJ2-1; D might be TRBD1 (5 bases). V lost 4 bases and J 8 bases, leaving 15 bases between the germline ends. The CDR3 sequence is 14 residues long. Germline V gene sequence: CDR1 SGHTA, CDR2 FQGNSA.